This T cell receptor (beta chain) was identified during a study of T cell clonotyping in hematopoietic cell transplantation. The study, taken as a whole, reports: Recipient TCR diversity dropped after transplant; expanded clonotypes rose from day 30 to 180. Few recipient clonotypes overlapped donors; over 95% were de novo at given depth.

Time point here: recipient sample about 28 days before transplant, after cytoreduction. In the case of this clone: Its antigen is still unknown.

Trimming removed 0 bases from V and 8 bases from J, with 10 bases in between. From germline, CDR1 is MNHNY and CDR2 SVGAGI (reference sequence). The CDR3 runs to 14 residues. The table came from immunoSEQ multiplex PCR; TCRdb's copy has only in-frame clones and leaves some out. The table shows 45,000 or so clones, with around 83% occurring only once. Source: peripheral blood mononuclear cells, taken before stem cell transplant. The clonotype originates from a man aged 60-69 years with myelodysplastic syndrome. Some clones in this sample may be carry-over from other donors' samples. This chain connects TRBV6-6 to TRBJ1-4; possibly TRBD1 for D (6 bases). The CDR3 protein is CASSYSQGREKLFF. Written as DNA, the CDR3 is TGTGCCAGCAGTTACTCCCAGGGGAGAGAAAAACTGTTTTTT.